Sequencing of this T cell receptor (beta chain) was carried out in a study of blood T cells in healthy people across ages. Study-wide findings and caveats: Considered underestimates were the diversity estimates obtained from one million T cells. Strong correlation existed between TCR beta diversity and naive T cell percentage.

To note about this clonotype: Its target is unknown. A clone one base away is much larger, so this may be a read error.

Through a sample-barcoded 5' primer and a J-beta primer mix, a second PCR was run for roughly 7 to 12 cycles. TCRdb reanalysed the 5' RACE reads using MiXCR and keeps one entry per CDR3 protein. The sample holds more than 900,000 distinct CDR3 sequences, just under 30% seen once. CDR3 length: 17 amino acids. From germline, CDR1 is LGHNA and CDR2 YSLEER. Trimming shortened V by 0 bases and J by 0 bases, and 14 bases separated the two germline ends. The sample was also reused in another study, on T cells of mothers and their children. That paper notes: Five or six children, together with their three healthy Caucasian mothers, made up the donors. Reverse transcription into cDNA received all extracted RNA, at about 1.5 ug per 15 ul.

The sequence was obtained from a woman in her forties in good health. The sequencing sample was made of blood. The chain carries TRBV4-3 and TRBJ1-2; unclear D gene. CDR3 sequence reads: CASSQETAFQPNYGYTF. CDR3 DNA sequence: TGCGCCAGCAGCCAAGAAACCGCCTTCCAGCCTAACTATGGCTACACCTTC.